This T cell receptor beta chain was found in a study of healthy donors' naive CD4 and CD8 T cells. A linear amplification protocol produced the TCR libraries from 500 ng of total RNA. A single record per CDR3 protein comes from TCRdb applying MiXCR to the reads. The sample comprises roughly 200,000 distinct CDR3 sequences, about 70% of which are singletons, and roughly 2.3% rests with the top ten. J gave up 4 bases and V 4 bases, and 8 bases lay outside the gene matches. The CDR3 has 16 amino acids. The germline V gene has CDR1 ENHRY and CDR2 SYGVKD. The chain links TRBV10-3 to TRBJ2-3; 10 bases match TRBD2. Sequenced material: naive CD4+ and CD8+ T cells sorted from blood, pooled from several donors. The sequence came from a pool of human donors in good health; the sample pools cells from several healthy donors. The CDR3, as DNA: TGTGCCATCAGTGTAGAGGCTAGCGGGAGTCCAGATACGCAGTATTTT. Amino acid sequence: CAISVEASGSPDTQYF.